Reported below is one T cell receptor beta chain. This sample is drawn from a study of blood T cell repertoires in COVID-19. Looking at the study overall: The study drew acute and convalescent COVID-19 samples from the United States, Italy and Spain.

Clones were read by immunoSEQ multiplex PCR, and TCRdb kept only the in-frame ones, dropping some. The sample records more than 150,000 clones, roughly four fifths being singletons. The CDR3 is 13 residues long. Germline V gene lookup returns CDR1 MNHEY and CDR2 SVGAGI. V was trimmed by 3 bases and J by 4 bases, leaving 7 bases between them. This TCR was recovered from a human donor in a cohort sampled during active COVID-19. V is TRBV6-5 and J is TRBJ2-1; D gene ambiguous. The sequencing sample was made of peripheral blood. The CDR3 DNA reads TGTGCCAGCAGTTATACAGCTTACAATGAGCAGTTCTTC. It yields the protein CASSYTAYNEQFF.